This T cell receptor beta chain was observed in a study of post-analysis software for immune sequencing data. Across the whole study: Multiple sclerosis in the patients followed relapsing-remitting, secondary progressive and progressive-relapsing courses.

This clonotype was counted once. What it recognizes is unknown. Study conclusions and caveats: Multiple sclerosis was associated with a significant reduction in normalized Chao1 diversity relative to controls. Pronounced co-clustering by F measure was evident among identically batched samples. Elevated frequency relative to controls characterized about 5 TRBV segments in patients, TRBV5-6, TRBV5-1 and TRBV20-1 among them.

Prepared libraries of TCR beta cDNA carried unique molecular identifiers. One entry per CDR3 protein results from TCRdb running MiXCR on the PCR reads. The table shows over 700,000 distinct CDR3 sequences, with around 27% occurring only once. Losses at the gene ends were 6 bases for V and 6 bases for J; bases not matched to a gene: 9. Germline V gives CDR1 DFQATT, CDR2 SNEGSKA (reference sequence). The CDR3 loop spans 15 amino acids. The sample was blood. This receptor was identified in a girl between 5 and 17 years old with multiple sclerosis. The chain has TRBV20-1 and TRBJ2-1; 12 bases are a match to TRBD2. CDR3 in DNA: TGCAGTGCACCCGGACTAGCGGGGAGGATCAATGAGCAGTTCTTC. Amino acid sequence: CSAPGLAGRINEQFF.